This TCR beta chain was captured by sequencing in a study of early T cells in non-severe SARS-CoV-2 infection. About the research overall: The input, bulk RNA from unsorted whole blood, was sequenced, and chains were unpaired. Study-level results: Clonotype matching in VDJdb favored anti-spike CD8 responses and did not capture private and CD4 specificities.

This clonotype was counted only a few times. Its antigen is not identified. Trimming took off 5 bases at V and 13 bases at J, with 16 bases between the two ends. CDR3 size: 12 residues. Germline values: CDR1 SEHNR, CDR2 FQNEAQ (reference sequence). Individual cDNA molecules each received unique molecular identifiers attached to them. One entry per CDR3 protein results from TCRdb running MiXCR on the 5' RACE reads. The sample records about 64,000 distinct CDR3 sequences, around 20% being singletons. Here the sequenced sample was whole blood, taken at baseline. The chain has TRBV7-9 and TRBJ2-3; D may correspond to TRBD1 or TRBD2 (5 bases each). The TCR originated in an adult who was a healthcare worker with PCR-confirmed SARS-CoV-2 infection or an uninfected control (not recorded which). This chain's CDR3 is CASSGRDPGEYF. CDR3 coding DNA: TGTGCCAGCAGCGGCCGGGACCCCGGGGAGTATTTT.